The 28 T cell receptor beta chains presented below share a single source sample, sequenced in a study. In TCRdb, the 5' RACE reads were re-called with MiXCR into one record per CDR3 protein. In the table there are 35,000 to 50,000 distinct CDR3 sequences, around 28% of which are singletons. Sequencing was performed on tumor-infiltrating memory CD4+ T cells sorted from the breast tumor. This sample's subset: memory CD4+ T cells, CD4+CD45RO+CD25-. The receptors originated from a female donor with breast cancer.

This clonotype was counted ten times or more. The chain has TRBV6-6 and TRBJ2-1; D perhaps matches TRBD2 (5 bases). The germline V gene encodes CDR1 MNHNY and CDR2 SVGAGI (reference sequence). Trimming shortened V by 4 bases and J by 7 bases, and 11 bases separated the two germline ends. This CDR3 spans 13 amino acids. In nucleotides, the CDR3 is TGTGCCAGCAGTTTCGGACTTGGGAATGAGCAGTTCTTC. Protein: CASSFGLGNEQFF.

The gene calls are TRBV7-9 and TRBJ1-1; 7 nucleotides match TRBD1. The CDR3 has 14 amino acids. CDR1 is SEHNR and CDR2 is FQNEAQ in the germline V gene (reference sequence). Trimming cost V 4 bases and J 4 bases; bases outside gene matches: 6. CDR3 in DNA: TGTGCCAGCAGCTCACAGGGGCGGTTCACTGAAGCTTTCTTT. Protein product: CASSSQGRFTEAFF.

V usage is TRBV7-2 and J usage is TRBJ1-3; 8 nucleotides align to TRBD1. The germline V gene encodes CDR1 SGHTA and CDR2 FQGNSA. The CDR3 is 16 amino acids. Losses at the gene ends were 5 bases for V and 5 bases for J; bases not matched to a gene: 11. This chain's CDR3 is CASSHIRGRTRNTIYF. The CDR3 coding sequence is TGTGCCAGCAGCCATATCAGGGGGCGGACTCGAAACACCATATATTTT.

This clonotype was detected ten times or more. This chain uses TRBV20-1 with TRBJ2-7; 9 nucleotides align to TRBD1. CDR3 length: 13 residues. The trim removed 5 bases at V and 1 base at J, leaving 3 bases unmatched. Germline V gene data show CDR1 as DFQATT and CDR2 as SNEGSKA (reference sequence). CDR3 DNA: TGCAGTGCTTCCGGGACAGGGTCCTACGAGCAGTACTTC. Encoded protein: CSASGTGSYEQYF.

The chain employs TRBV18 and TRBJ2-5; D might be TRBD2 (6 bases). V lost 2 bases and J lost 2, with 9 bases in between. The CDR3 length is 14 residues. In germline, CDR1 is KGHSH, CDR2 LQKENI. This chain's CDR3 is CASSPAGLQETQYF. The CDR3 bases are TGTGCCAGCTCACCAGCAGGACTACAAGAGACCCAGTACTTC.

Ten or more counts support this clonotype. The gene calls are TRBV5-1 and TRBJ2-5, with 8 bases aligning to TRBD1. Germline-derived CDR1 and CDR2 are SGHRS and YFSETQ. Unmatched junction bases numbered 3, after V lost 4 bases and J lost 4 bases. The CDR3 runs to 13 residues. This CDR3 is CASSLTGVETQYF. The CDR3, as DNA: TGCGCCAGCAGCCTGACAGGGGTAGAGACCCAGTACTTC.

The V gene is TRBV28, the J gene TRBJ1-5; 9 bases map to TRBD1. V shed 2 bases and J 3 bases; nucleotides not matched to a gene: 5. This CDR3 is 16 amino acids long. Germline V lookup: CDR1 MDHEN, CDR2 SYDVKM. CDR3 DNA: TGTGCCAGCAGTTTACCCCGGGACAGGGACAATCAGCCCCAGCATTTT. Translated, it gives CASSLPRDRDNQPQHF.

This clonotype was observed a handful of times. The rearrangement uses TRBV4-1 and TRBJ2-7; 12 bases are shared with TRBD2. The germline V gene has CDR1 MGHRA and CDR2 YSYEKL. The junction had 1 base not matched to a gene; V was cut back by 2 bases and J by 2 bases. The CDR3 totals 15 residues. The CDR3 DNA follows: TGCGCCAGCAGCCAATCTAGCGGGAGGGCCTACGAGCAGTACTTC. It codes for CASSQSSGRAYEQYF.

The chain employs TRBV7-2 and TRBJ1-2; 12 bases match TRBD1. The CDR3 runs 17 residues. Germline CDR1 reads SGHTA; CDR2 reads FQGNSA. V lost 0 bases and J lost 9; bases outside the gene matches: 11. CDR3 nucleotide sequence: TGTGCCAGCAGCTTAGCGGGGGGACAGGGGGCTTTCGGAAGCTACACCTTC. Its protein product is CASSLAGGQGAFGSYTF.

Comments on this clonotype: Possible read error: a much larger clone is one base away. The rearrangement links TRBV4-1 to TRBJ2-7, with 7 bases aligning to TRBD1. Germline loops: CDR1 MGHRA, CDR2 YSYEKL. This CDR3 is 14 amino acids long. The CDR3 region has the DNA TGCGCCAGCGGCCAACAGGGGCCGTCATCCGAGCAGTACTTC. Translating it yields CASGQQGPSSEQYF.

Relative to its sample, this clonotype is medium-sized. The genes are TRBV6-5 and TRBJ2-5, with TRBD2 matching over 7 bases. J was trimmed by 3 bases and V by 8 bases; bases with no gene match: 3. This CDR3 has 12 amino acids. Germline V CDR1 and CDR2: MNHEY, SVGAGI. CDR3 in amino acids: CASGEGEETQYF. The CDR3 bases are TGTGCCAGCGGGGAGGGAGAAGAGACCCAGTACTTC.

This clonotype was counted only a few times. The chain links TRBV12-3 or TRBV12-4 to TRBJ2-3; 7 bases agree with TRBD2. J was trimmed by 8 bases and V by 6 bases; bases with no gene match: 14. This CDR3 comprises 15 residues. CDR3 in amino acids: CASSPLAGSGGTQYF. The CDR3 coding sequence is TGTGCCAGCAGCCCCCTCGCGGGTTCGGGGGGTACGCAGTATTTT.

The CDR3 loop reads CAISHTDTQYF. Here the CDR3 DNA reads TGTGCCATCAGTCACACAGATACGCAGTATTTT. V is TRBV10-3 and J is TRBJ2-3; D remains ambiguous. V lost 5 bases and J lost 2, with 2 bases in between. The germline CDR1 and CDR2 sequences are ENHRY and SYGVKD. The CDR3 sequence is 11 residues long.

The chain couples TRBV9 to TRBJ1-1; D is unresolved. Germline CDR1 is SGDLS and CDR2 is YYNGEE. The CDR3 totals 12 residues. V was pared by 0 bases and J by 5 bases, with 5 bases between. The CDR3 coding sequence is TGTGCCAGCAGCGTAGACAATACTGAAGCTTTCTTT. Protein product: CASSVDNTEAFF.

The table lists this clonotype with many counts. The CDR3 bases are TGCGCCAGCAGCTTGGCCCGGGCAGAGTCCTACAATGAGCAGTTCTTC. This codes for CASSLARAESYNEQFF. V gene TRBV5-1 combines with J gene TRBJ2-1, with D uncertain. This CDR3 spans 16 amino acids. The germline CDR1 and CDR2 sequences are SGHRS and YFSETQ. V gave up 0 bases and J gave up 1 base, with 11 bases separating them.

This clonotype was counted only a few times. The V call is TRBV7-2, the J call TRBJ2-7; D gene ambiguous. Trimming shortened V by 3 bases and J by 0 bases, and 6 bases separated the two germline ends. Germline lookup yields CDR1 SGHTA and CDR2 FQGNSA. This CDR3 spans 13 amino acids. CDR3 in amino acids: CASSLGHSYEQYF. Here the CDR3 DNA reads TGTGCCAGCAGCTTGGGCCACTCCTACGAGCAGTACTTC.

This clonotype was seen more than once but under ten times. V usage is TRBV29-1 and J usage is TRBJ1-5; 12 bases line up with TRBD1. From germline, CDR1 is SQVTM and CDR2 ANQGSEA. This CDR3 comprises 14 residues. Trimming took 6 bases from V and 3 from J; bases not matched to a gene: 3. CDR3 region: CSVKGQGANQPQHF. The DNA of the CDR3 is TGCAGCGTCAAGGGACAGGGGGCCAATCAGCCCCAGCATTTT.

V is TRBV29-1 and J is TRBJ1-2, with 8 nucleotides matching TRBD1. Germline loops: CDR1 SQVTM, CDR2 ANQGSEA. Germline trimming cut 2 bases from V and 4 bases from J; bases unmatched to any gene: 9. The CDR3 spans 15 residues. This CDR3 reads CSVEKTGTGSYGYTF. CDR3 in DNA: TGCAGCGTTGAAAAGACCGGGACAGGTTCCTATGGCTACACCTTC.

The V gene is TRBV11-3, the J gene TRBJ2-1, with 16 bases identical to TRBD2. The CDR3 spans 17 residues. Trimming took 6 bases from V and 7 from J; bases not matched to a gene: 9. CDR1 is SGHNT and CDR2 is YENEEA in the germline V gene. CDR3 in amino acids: CASSSGPGLAGGNEQFF. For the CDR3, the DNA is TGTGCCAGCAGTTCCGGACCGGGACTAGCGGGGGGGAATGAGCAGTTCTTC. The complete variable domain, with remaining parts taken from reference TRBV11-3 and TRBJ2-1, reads EAGVVQSPRYKIIEKKQPVAFWCNPISGHNTLYWYLQNLGQGPELLIRYENEEAVDDSQLPKDRFSAERLKGVDSTLKIQPAELGDSAVYLCASSSGPGLAGGNEQFFGPGTRLTVL.

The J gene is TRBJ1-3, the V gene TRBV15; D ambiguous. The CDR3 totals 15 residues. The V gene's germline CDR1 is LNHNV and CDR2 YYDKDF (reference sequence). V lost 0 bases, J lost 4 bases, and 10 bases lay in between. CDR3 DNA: TGTGCCACCAGCAGAGATAACATTGTCGGAAACACCATATATTTT. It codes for CATSRDNIVGNTIYF.

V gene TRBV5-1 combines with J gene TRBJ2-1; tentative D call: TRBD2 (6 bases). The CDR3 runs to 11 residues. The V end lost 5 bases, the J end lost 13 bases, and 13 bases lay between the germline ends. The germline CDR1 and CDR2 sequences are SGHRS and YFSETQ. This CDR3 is CASREGVEQFF. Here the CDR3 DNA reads TGCGCCAGCAGGGAGGGAGTTGAACAGTTCTTC.

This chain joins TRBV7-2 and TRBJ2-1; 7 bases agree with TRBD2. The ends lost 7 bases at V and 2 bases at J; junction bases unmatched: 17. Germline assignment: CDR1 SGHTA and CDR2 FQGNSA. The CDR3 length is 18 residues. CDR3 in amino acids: CASIPGGVGGGPYNEQFF. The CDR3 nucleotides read TGTGCCAGCATCCCCGGAGGTGTAGGCGGGGGTCCCTACAATGAGCAGTTCTTC.

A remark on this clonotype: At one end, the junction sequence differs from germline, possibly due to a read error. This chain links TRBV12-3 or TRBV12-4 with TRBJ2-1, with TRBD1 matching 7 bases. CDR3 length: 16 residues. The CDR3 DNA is TGTGCCGGCAGTACATCAGGGGGTAGGTCCTACAATGAGCAGTTCTTC. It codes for CAGSTSGGRSYNEQFF.

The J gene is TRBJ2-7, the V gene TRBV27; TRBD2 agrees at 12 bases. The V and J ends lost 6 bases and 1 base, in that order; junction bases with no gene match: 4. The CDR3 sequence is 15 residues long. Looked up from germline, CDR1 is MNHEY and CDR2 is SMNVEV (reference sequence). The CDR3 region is CASRYTSGRSYEQYF. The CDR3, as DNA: TGTGCCAGCAGATATACTAGCGGGAGGTCCTACGAGCAGTACTTC.

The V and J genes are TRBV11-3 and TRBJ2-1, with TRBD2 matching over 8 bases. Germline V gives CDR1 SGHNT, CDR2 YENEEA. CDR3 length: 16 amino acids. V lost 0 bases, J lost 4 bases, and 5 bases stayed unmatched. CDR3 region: CASSLDLRGGYNEQFF. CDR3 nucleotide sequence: TGTGCCAGCAGCTTAGATCTCCGGGGGGGATACAATGAGCAGTTCTTC.

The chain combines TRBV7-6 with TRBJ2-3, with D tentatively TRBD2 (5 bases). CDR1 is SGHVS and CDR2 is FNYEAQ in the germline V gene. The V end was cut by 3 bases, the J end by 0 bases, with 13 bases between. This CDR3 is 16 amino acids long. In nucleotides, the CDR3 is TGTGCCAGCAGCTTGCGAGTAGCGCGCAGCACAGATACGCAGTATTTT. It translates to CASSLRVARSTDTQYF.

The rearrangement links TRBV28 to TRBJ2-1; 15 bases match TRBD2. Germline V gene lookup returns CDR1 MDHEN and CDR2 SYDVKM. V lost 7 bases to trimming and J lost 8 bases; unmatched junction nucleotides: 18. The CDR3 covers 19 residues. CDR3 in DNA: TGTGCCAGCATCCAAGCGGGACTAGCGGGAGGTGGACCGAGGTATGAGCAGTTCTTC. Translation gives CASIQAGLAGGGPRYEQFF.

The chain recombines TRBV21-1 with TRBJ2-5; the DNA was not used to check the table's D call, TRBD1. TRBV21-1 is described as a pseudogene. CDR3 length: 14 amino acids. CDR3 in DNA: TGTGCCAGCAGCAAAGAGGGGTTAGAGGAGACCCAGTACTTC. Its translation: CASSKEGLEETQYF.